These 30 T cell receptor beta chains originate from one sample sequenced in a study of T cells in Graves' hyperthyroidism and ophthalmopathy. The TCR beta CDR3 regions underwent amplification using RNA transcripts as the source. RT-PCR in the first round (using the HTBI primer set) targeted the TCR CDR3. A single record per CDR3 protein comes from TCRdb applying MiXCR to the multiplex PCR reads. The sample records 130,000 to 150,000 distinct CDR3 sequences, roughly 23% being singletons. Sample: blood. The receptor source for this set is a woman between 50 and 59 years old with Graves' hyperthyroidism that later progressed to Graves' ophthalmopathy.

This clonotype occurred many times. This chain joins TRBV28 and TRBJ2-1, with D uncertain. CDR3 length equals 15 residues. Trimming took off 3 bases at V and 6 bases at J, with 15 bases between the two ends. Germline V gene data show CDR1 as MDHEN and CDR2 as SYDVKM. In DNA form, the CDR3 reads TGTGCCAGCAGTTTCCCTGCCCCACACCCCAATGAGCAGTTCTTC. Amino acid sequence: CASSFPAPHPNEQFF.

The CDR3: CAWTGGRLRAYNEQFF. The DNA for the CDR3 is TGTGCCTGGACAGGAGGACGACTCCGGGCCTACAATGAGCAGTTCTTC. The V call is TRBV30, the J call TRBJ2-1; D is perhaps TRBD2 (5 bases). Germline V gives CDR1 GTSNPN, CDR2 SVGIG (reference sequence). The CDR3 extends over 16 amino acids. V shed 4 bases and J shed 2 bases, with 18 bases lying between them. Using reference TRBV30 and TRBJ2-1 for the parts outside the CDR3, the full variable domain is SQTIHQWPATLVQPVGSPLSLECTVEGTSNPNLYWYRQAAGRGLQLLFYSVGIGQISSEVPQNLSASRPQDRQFILSSKKLLLSDSGFYLCAWTGGRLRAYNEQFFGPGTRLTVL.

The genes are TRBV12-3 or TRBV12-4 and TRBJ2-2, with TRBD1 matching 7 bases. The length of the CDR3 is 16 residues. V was clipped by 2 bases and J by 2 bases; unmatched bases: 5. In nucleotides, the CDR3 is TGTGCCAGCAGTTTAACCGGGACAGCAAACACCGGGGAGCTGTTTTTT. This codes for CASSLTGTANTGELFF.

This clonotype was observed many times. This chain joins TRBV28 and TRBJ1-2, with TRBD1 as a possible D gene (5 bases). The CDR3 loop spans 12 amino acids. Germline CDR1 and CDR2: MDHEN and SYDVKM. V was shortened by 3 bases and J by 8 bases, with 10 bases between the two germline ends. The CDR3 protein is CASSLGQKGYTF. DNA for the CDR3: TGTGCCAGCAGTTTGGGGCAGAAGGGCTACACCTTC.

The chain employs TRBV20-1 and TRBJ2-7, with TRBD1 matching over 8 bases. CDR3 size: 14 residues. J lost 2 bases, V lost 6 bases, and 9 bases had no gene match. Germline CDR1 and CDR2: DFQATT and SNEGSKA (reference sequence). CDR3: CSAKDREMAYEQYF. The CDR3, as DNA: TGCAGTGCCAAGGACAGGGAAATGGCCTACGAGCAGTACTTC.

In this sample, this clonotype turned up many times. The chain carries TRBV7-9 and TRBJ2-3; unclear D gene. Per the germline V gene, CDR1 is SEHNR and CDR2 is FQNEAQ (reference sequence). The V end lost 5 bases, the J end lost 5 bases, and 11 bases lay between the germline ends. This CDR3 comprises 13 residues. CDR3 nucleotide sequence: TGTGCCAGCAGCATTAGATCGGGAGATACGCAGTATTTT. Translated, it gives CASSIRSGDTQYF.

CDR3 in DNA: TGTGCCAGCAGCAAGAAAAGGAGGGATGAGCAGTTCTTC. As protein: CASSKKRRDEQFF. V and J are TRBV5-8 and TRBJ2-1, with D maybe TRBD2 (6 bases). This CDR3 has 13 amino acids. V lost 4 bases and J lost 8, with 13 bases in between. Per germline, CDR1 SGHTS and CDR2 YDEGEE. The full variable domain, its missing parts supplied by reference TRBV5-8 and TRBJ2-1, is EAGVTQSPTHLIKTRGQQATLRCSPISGHTSVYWYQQALGLGLQFLLWYDEGEERNRGNFPPRFSGRQFPNYSSELNVNALELEDSALYLCASSKKRRDEQFFGPGTRLTVL.

V is TRBV6-1 and J is TRBJ2-2; possible D gene TRBD2, 6 bases. This CDR3 contains 13 residues. Germline V gives CDR1 MNHNS, CDR2 SASEGT. V shed 7 bases and J shed 6 bases, with 12 bases lying between them. The CDR3 region is CASNQLAAGELFF. Here the CDR3 DNA reads TGTGCCAGCAATCAACTAGCTGCCGGGGAGCTGTTTTTT.

There are many counts of this clonotype. This chain uses TRBV28 with TRBJ1-1, with 7 bases fitting TRBD1. V shed 3 bases and J 6 bases; nucleotides not matched to a gene: 7. The CDR3 consists of 14 residues. Germline loops: CDR1 MDHEN, CDR2 SYDVKM. This CDR3 reads CASSFIRGQPEAFF. The DNA for the CDR3 is TGTGCCAGCAGTTTTATCAGGGGACAGCCTGAAGCTTTCTTT. Full variable domain (outside the CDR3, taken from reference TRBV28 and TRBJ1-1): DVKVTQSSRYLVKRTGEKVFLECVQDMDHENMFWYRQDPGLGLRLIYFSYDVKMKEKGDIPEGYSVSREKKERFSLILESASTNQTSMYLCASSFIRGQPEAFFGQGTRLTVV.

This clonotype was counted at least ten times. The rearrangement joins TRBV28 to TRBJ2-1; 10 bases agree with TRBD1. CDR1 and CDR2 (germline): MDHEN, SYDVKM. The ends lost 3 bases at V and 9 bases at J; junction bases unmatched: 8. The CDR3 is 15 amino acids. The chain's CDR3 is CASSFGDRGVGEQFF. The CDR3 nucleotides are TGTGCCAGCAGTTTTGGGGACAGGGGTGTCGGTGAGCAGTTCTTC.

The J gene is TRBJ2-7, the V gene TRBV11-2; D possibly corresponds to TRBD1 (6 bases). Looked up from germline, CDR1 is SGHAT and CDR2 is FQNNGV. The CDR3 has 16 residues. The V end lost 5 bases, the J end lost 6 bases, and 23 bases lay between the germline ends. The CDR3 DNA is TGTGCCAGCAGCCCAATCAGGGGATCTCGATCCGGCGAGCAGTACTTC. Translation gives CASSPIRGSRSGEQYF.

This clonotype came up many times. Here the CDR3 DNA reads TGCGCCAGCAGCAAGGACGATTTTAGCAATCAGCCCCAGCATTTT. Translating gives CASSKDDFSNQPQHF. The chain employs TRBV5-1 and TRBJ1-5, with D unresolved. The germline gives CDR1 SGHRS, CDR2 YFSETQ. Trimming took 4 bases from V and 0 from J, leaving 11 bases between them. The CDR3 length is 15 residues.

This clonotype was recorded many times. The V and J genes are TRBV6-1 and TRBJ2-1; 8 nucleotides agree with TRBD1. Germline V gene data show CDR1 as MNHNS and CDR2 as SASEGT. This CDR3 comprises 15 residues. The junction had 7 bases not matched to a gene; V was cut back by 5 bases and J by 4 bases. The CDR3 reads CASSPGRTGYNEQFF. DNA for the CDR3: TGTGCCAGCAGTCCGGGCCGGACAGGGTACAATGAGCAGTTCTTC.

This clonotype was observed at least ten times. The chain combines TRBV2 with TRBJ1-4; D gene unclear. Trimming shortened V by 10 bases and J by 0 bases, and 12 bases separated the two germline ends. Germline V gene sequence: CDR1 SNHLY, CDR2 FYNNEI. This CDR3 spans 14 amino acids. The CDR3 DNA follows: TGTGCCACAAAAGGGAGTGCAACTAATGAAAAACTGTTTTTT. It encodes CATKGSATNEKLFF. The variable domain in full, with the rest retrieved from reference TRBV2 and TRBJ1-4, is EPEVTQTPSHQVTQMGQEVILRCVPISNHLYFYWYRQILGQKVEFLVSFYNNEISEKSEIFDDQFSVERPDGSNFTLKIRSTKLEDSAMYFCATKGSATNEKLFFGSGTQLSVL.

CDR3 DNA sequence: TGCGCCAGCAGCTTGGGGTTGGAAAGGAACACTGAAGCTTTCTTT. Its translation: CASSLGLERNTEAFF. This chain connects TRBV5-1 to TRBJ1-1; D not resolved. Germline V lookup: CDR1 SGHRS, CDR2 YFSETQ. The CDR3 is 15 residues long. V was cut by 0 bases and J by 1 base, with 10 bases left in between. The full variable domain, in which reference TRBV5-1 and TRBJ1-1 provide the parts outside the CDR3, is KAGVTQTPRYLIKTRGQQVTLSCSPISGHRSVSWYQQTPGQGLQFLFEYFSETQRNKGNFPGRFSGRQFSNSRSEMNVSTLELGDSALYLCASSLGLERNTEAFFGQGTRLTVV.

V usage is TRBV7-3 and J usage is TRBJ2-1, with 14 bases fitting TRBD2. The trim removed 5 bases at V and 4 bases at J, leaving 7 bases unmatched. The CDR3 has 17 residues. Germline lookup yields CDR1 SGHTA and CDR2 FQGTGA. The CDR3 loop reads CASSPTGTSGSYNEQFF. Written as DNA, the CDR3 is TGTGCCAGCAGCCCGACCGGGACTAGCGGGAGTTACAATGAGCAGTTCTTC.

This clonotype was counted a few times. The genes are TRBV5-5 and TRBJ2-2; TRBD1 aligns across 8 bases. There are 16 residues in the CDR3. Germline V CDR1 and CDR2: SGHKS, YYEKEE (reference sequence). After removal of 1 base from V and 2 bases from J, the junction contained 4 bases not matched to a gene. The CDR3 nucleotides read TGTGCCAGCAGCTTGCCTACAGGGGGTAACACCGGGGAGCTGTTTTTT. Residues: CASSLPTGGNTGELFF.

Many counts were recorded for this clonotype. V is TRBV7-3 and J is TRBJ2-4; tentatively, D is TRBD2 (6 bases). Germline V gene lookup returns CDR1 SGHTA and CDR2 FQGTGA. Trimming cost V 5 bases and J 4 bases, with 18 bases left between them. The CDR3 extends over 16 amino acids. The CDR3 sequence: CASSPGGNRRKNIQYF. CDR3 nucleotides: TGTGCCAGCAGCCCCGGGGGAAACAGACGGAAAAACATTCAGTACTTC.

The table lists this clonotype with many counts. The chain couples TRBV2 to TRBJ2-5, with D possibly called TRBD1 or TRBD2 (5 bases each). This CDR3 is built from 13 residues. Trimming left V 5 bases short and J 4 bases short, with 11 bases between. Germline CDR1 is SNHLY and CDR2 is FYNNEI. The CDR3 reads CASSRGLIETQYF. The DNA for the CDR3 is TGTGCCAGCAGTCGGGGCCTTATAGAGACCCAGTACTTC.

This clonotype occurred many times. J is TRBJ2-7 and V is TRBV4-1, with D possibly being TRBD1 (6 bases). Trimming took 3 bases from V and 1 from J, leaving 19 bases between them. Germline V lookup: CDR1 MGHRA, CDR2 YSYEKL. CDR3 length: 17 residues. Here the CDR3 DNA reads TGCGCCAGCAGCCACGGTACAGGGATCGGAAGGTCCTACGAGCAGTACTTC. Translation gives CASSHGTGIGRSYEQYF.

The chain joins TRBV9 to TRBJ1-4; the D is unclear. Germline V gives CDR1 SGDLS, CDR2 YYNGEE. The CDR3 sequence is 13 residues long. V was cut by 1 base and J by 4 bases, with 5 bases left in between. This CDR3 is CASSVSSNEKLFF. The DNA for the CDR3 is TGTGCCAGCAGCGTATCCAGTAATGAAAAACTGTTTTTT.

This clonotype came up many times. This chain uses TRBV20-1 with TRBJ2-3; 9 bases are a match to TRBD2. Losses at the gene ends were 4 bases for V and 2 bases for J; bases not matched to a gene: 4. The CDR3 contains 14 residues. Germline assignment: CDR1 DFQATT and CDR2 SNEGSKA (reference sequence). CDR3 bases: TGCAGTGCTAAGACTAGCGGAAACACAGATACGCAGTATTTT. This gives the protein CSAKTSGNTDTQYF.

Many counts were recorded for this clonotype. The V and J genes are TRBV20-1 and TRBJ2-4; 9 bases are a match to TRBD2. The V and J ends lost 5 bases and 3 bases, in that order; junction bases with no gene match: 17. The length of the CDR3 is 18 residues. Germline loops: CDR1 DFQATT, CDR2 SNEGSKA (reference sequence). The CDR3 sequence: CSAPRASGRLTSKNIQYF. The CDR3 DNA reads as TGCAGTGCTCCCAGGGCCAGCGGGAGGTTGACGAGCAAAAACATTCAGTACTTC.

This clonotype was observed at least ten times. The chain carries TRBV7-8 and TRBJ2-5, with 7 bases identical to TRBD1. Trimming took 4 bases from V and 2 from J; bases not matched to a gene: 4. The CDR3 runs 14 residues. Germline values: CDR1 SGHVS, CDR2 FQNEAQ. CDR3 DNA: TGTGCCAGCAGCTCGACAGGGTTTCAAGAGACCCAGTACTTC. This codes for CASSSTGFQETQYF. The full variable domain, its missing parts supplied by reference TRBV7-8 and TRBJ2-5, is GAGVSQSPRYKVAKRGQDVALRCDPISGHVSLFWYQQALGQGPEFLTYFQNEAQLDKSGLPSDRFFAERPEGSVSTLKIQRTQQEDSAVYLCASSSTGFQETQYFGPGTRLLVL.

This clonotype was counted many times. The chain recombines TRBV11-2 with TRBJ2-3, with D tentatively TRBD2 (5 bases). The V and J ends lost 3 bases and 9 bases respectively, with 10 bases between them. Germline CDR1 and CDR2: SGHAT and FQNNGV. CDR3 length: 12 amino acids. CDR3 nucleotide sequence: TGTGCCAGCAGCTTGGAGGTGGCGACGCAGTATTTT. The encoded protein is CASSLEVATQYF.

This clonotype was seen repeatedly, ten times or more. The chain combines TRBV5-1 with TRBJ2-3; D call uncertain. Germline loops: CDR1 SGHRS, CDR2 YFSETQ. Trimming shortened V by 2 bases and J by 3 bases, and 16 bases separated the two germline ends. The CDR3 has 16 residues. The CDR3 loop is CASSFSGSATTDTQYF. Here the CDR3 DNA reads TGCGCCAGCAGCTTCAGTGGCTCGGCAACTACAGATACGCAGTATTTT.

This clonotype was picked up many times. The CDR3, as DNA: TGTGCCAGCAGCTCCTCGGGGGGACTAGGGCAGGAGACCCAGTACTTC. This codes for CASSSSGGLGQETQYF. V usage is TRBV7-8 and J usage is TRBJ2-5; 8 nucleotides match TRBD2. The V gene end was trimmed by 4 bases and the J gene end by 5 bases; junction bases not matched to a gene: 12. The CDR3 totals 16 residues. CDR1 and CDR2 (germline): SGHVS, FQNEAQ.

This clonotype was detected a few times. A read error may explain this, as a much larger clone is one base away. This chain links TRBV2 with TRBJ1-1; 8 nucleotides match TRBD1. V lost 0 bases to trimming and J lost 7 bases; unmatched junction nucleotides: 7. This CDR3 has 15 residues. Germline V gene lookup returns CDR1 SNHLY and CDR2 FYNNEI. The CDR3 loop is CASSEAGRGRYEAFF. CDR3 coding DNA: TGTGCCAGCAGTGAAGCAGGCAGGGGGCGATATGAAGCTTTCTTT. The full variable domain, rest sourced from reference TRBV2 and TRBJ1-1, is EPEVTQTPSHQVTQMGQEVILRCVPISNHLYFYWYRQILGQKVEFLVSFYNNEISEKSEIFDDQFSVERPDGSNFTLKIRSTKLEDSAMYFCASSEAGRGRYEAFFGQGTRLTVV.

This clonotype has just a few counts. The chain joins TRBV30 to TRBJ1-1; maybe TRBD1 (5 bases). Germline CDR1 is GTSNPN and CDR2 is SVGIG (reference sequence). The CDR3 covers 13 residues. The V gene lost 3 bases and the J gene lost 3 bases, with 11 bases spanning the gap. The CDR3 bases are TGTGCCTGGAGCAAGGGGACTGACACTGAAGCTTTCTTT. This encodes CAWSKGTDTEAFF.

The CDR3 DNA is TGTGCCAGCAGTTCCGGGACTAGCGGGAACGGCGGGGAGCTGTTTTTT. As protein: CASSSGTSGNGGELFF. The V call is TRBV12-3 or TRBV12-4, the J call TRBJ2-2; 13 bases map to TRBD2. The junction had 6 bases not matched to a gene; V was cut back by 4 bases and J by 7 bases. The CDR3 extends over 16 amino acids.